These 10 T cell receptor beta chains share one sample of origin, sequenced in a study of blood T cell repertoires in COVID-19. Some clones are missing from TCRdb's copy, which holds only in-frame ones; the method was immunoSEQ multiplex PCR. The table records 90,000 or so clones, 75% to 90% of them present only once. Sequenced sample: peripheral blood. The source of these receptors is a man in his fifties or sixties with COVID-19, enrolled during active disease.

This clone was detected ten times or more. V is TRBV7-3 and J is TRBJ2-5; D may be TRBD2 (6 bases). Germline V lookup: CDR1 SGHTA, CDR2 FQGTGA. Trimming took 4 bases from V and 5 from J, leaving 17 bases between them. The CDR3 has 15 amino acids. CDR3 protein: CASSSSGTWGETQYF. In nucleotides, the CDR3 is TGTGCCAGCAGCTCCTCCGGGACTTGGGGGGAGACCCAGTACTTC.

The chain joins TRBV2 to TRBJ2-7; 11 bases line up with TRBD2. This CDR3 is 16 amino acids long. Per the germline V gene, CDR1 is SNHLY and CDR2 is FYNNEI. Germline trimming cut 8 bases from V and 5 bases from J; bases unmatched to any gene: 14. The CDR3: CASSWVSGRAADEQYF. The CDR3 DNA follows: TGTGCCAGCTCATGGGTTAGCGGGAGGGCCGCGGACGAGCAGTACTTC.

The J gene is TRBJ2-7, the V gene TRBV9; D ambiguous. The V gene's germline CDR1 is SGDLS and CDR2 YYNGEE. V dropped 0 bases and J dropped 6 bases, with 16 bases sitting between them. The CDR3 is 15 residues long. In nucleotides, the CDR3 is TGTGCCAGCAGCGTAGACTCAGACTTCCCCTCCGAGCAGTACTTC. Amino acid sequence: CASSVDSDFPSEQYF.

The chain has TRBV5-5 and TRBJ1-5; D uncertain. The CDR3 extends over 14 amino acids. Germline lookup yields CDR1 SGHKS and CDR2 YYEKEE (reference sequence). Between the trimmed V and J ends, which lost 0 bases and 0 bases, there was a span of 4 bases. The CDR3 region has the DNA TGTGCCAGCAGCTTGGGGCCTAGCAATCAGCCCCAGCATTTT. Translation gives CASSLGPSNQPQHF.

A note on this clone: This specimen includes other DNA sequences encoding the same CDR3. The rearrangement joins TRBV5-6 to TRBJ2-5, with 8 bases lining up with TRBD2. Germline values: CDR1 SGHDT, CDR2 YYEEEE. V trimming: 4 bases; J trimming: 2 bases; junction bases outside the gene matches: 13. The CDR3 consists of 17 residues. CDR3 protein: CASSPRKRGRGQETQYF. The CDR3 DNA is TGTGCCAGCAGCCCCAGGAAGCGGGGGCGCGGGCAAGAGACCCAGTACTTC.

The chain couples TRBV3-1 (or the pseudogene TRBV3-2) to TRBJ2-7; the match to TRBD2 covers 11 bases. With V trimmed by 3 bases and J by 0 bases, 1 base remained unmatched. The germline gives CDR1 LGHDT, CDR2 YNNKEL (reference sequence). The CDR3 consists of 15 residues. CDR3 coding DNA: TGTGCCAGCAGCCAGACTAGCGGGGACTCCTACGAGCAGTACTTC. Protein: CASSQTSGDSYEQYF.

The V and J genes are TRBV5-6 and TRBJ2-1; 16 nucleotides line up with TRBD2. The germline V gene has CDR1 SGHDT and CDR2 YYEEEE. The CDR3 length is 17 residues. Unmatched junction bases numbered 5, after V lost 6 bases and J lost 2 bases. The CDR3 loop reads CASTGGLAGGPYNEQFF. CDR3 nucleotide sequence: TGTGCCAGCACTGGGGGACTAGCGGGAGGGCCCTACAATGAGCAGTTCTTC.

The genes are TRBV3-1 (or the pseudogene TRBV3-2) and TRBJ2-3, with 12 bases matching TRBD2. V shed 4 bases and J 11 bases; nucleotides not matched to a gene: 1. CDR3 size: 12 residues. The germline V gene encodes CDR1 LGHDT and CDR2 YNNKEL (reference sequence). The CDR3 here is CASSPSGRVQYF. CDR3 in DNA: TGTGCCAGCAGCCCTAGCGGGAGGGTGCAGTATTTT.

The DNA of the CDR3 is TGTGCCAGTAGGATATGGGAGATAATAGCGACAGAAGCTTTCTTT. Protein product: CASRIWEIIATEAFF. The rearrangement uses TRBV19 and TRBJ1-1, with D uncertain. The CDR3 extends over 15 amino acids. CDR1 and CDR2 (germline): LNHDA, SQIVND (reference sequence). Trimming removed 6 bases at V and 8 bases at J, with 22 bases between.

This chain uses TRBV18 with TRBJ2-3, with 10 bases identical to TRBD2. The germline V gene encodes CDR1 KGHSH and CDR2 LQKENI. The CDR3 covers 20 residues. The trim removed 0 bases at V and 0 bases at J, leaving 12 bases unmatched. This CDR3 is CASSPPHKREGPTSTDTQYF. For the CDR3, the DNA is TGTGCCAGCTCACCACCTCACAAGCGGGAGGGCCCGACTAGCACAGATACGCAGTATTTT.